This TCR beta chain was identified during a study of Ad26.COV2.S vaccination and SARS-CoV-2 variants. The CDR3 has 14 amino acids. The V gene's germline CDR1 is LNHDA and CDR2 SQIVND (reference sequence). V lost 4 bases, J lost 3 bases, and 13 bases lay in between. Noted treatment: around 19 received Ad26.COV2.S at low or high dose, single or two shots; roughly five received placebo; per-sample allocation not given. Samples came from day 63 after the first vaccine or placebo injection. Here immunoSEQ multiplex PCR was the method, and the copy in TCRdb shows in-frame clones only, minus some. The sample has about 350,000 clones; 75% to 90% are singletons.

This clonotype was sampled from a person between 18 and 59 years old who received the Ad26.COV2.S COVID-19 vaccine or a placebo. The chain links TRBV19 to TRBJ2-7; TRBD1 is a possible D gene (6 bases). The source was peripheral blood, collected in a trial of Ad26.COV2.S vaccine versus placebo. The CDR3 protein is CASSNDRPHYEQYF. The CDR3 DNA reads TGTGCCAGTAGTAACGACAGGCCCCACTACGAGCAGTACTTC.